The rows below give T cell receptor beta chains drawn from one sample of a study of human versus mouse CDR3 diversity and MHC coevolution. Clones were read by immunoSEQ multiplex PCR, and TCRdb kept only the in-frame ones, dropping some. The repertoire holds around 77,000 clones, with 92% as singletons. Sequenced: naive CD4+ T cells from blood. These receptors were collected from a person aged 25 to 75 in good health. The CDR3 runs from the conserved cysteine through the conserved F or W. The order of the fields is CDR3 DNA, CDR3 protein, V gene, D gene, J gene, clone size, CDR3 length. D genes are given only for firm matches. The size entry is marked missing in some rows and otherwise reads once, few, many or a size class.

CDR3nt: TGTGCCAGCAGCCATCTGGGAGGTAGCGGGGGGAATAGCGATGAGCAGTTCTTC
CDR3aa: CASSHLGGSGGNSDEQFF
v_gene: TRBV4-2
d_gene: TRBD2
j_gene: TRBJ2-1
abundance: -
len: 18

CDR3nt: TGTGCCTGGAGACAGGTCCCCTCCAGTCATGGCTACACCTTC
CDR3aa: CAWRQVPSSHGYTF
v_gene: TRBV30
d_gene: -
j_gene: TRBJ1-2
abundance: -
len: 14

CDR3nt: TGTGCCAGTGGAGGACTAGTGGAGACCCAGTACTTC
CDR3aa: CASGGLVETQYF
v_gene: TRBV2
d_gene: TRBD2
j_gene: TRBJ2-5
abundance: -
len: 12

CDR3nt: TGCGCCAGCAGCGTCGGGACAGGGATTCCCTACGAGCAGTACTTC
CDR3aa: CASSVGTGIPYEQYF
v_gene: TRBV5-1
d_gene: TRBD1
j_gene: TRBJ2-7
abundance: -
len: 15

CDR3nt: TGTGCCAGCAGCGTACAGCGGGGGACCGGCCGGGGCACAGATACGCAGTATTTT
CDR3aa: CASSVQRGTGRGTDTQYF
v_gene: TRBV13
d_gene: TRBD2
j_gene: TRBJ2-3
abundance: -
len: 18

CDR3nt: TGTGCCAGCAGCGTAGGGGGGCCAGATACGCAGTATTTT
CDR3aa: CASSVGGPDTQYF
v_gene: TRBV9
d_gene: -
j_gene: TRBJ2-3
abundance: -
len: 13

CDR3nt: TGTGCCAGTTCCCCGGACAGGGGAGGCGAGCAGTACTTC
CDR3aa: CASSPDRGGEQYF
v_gene: TRBV19
d_gene: TRBD1
j_gene: TRBJ2-7
abundance: few
len: 13

CDR3nt: TGCGCCAGCAGCTTGAATCGGTTAGACAGGATGAATTCACCCCTCCACTTT
CDR3aa: CASSLNRLDRMNSPLHF
v_gene: TRBV5-1
d_gene: -
j_gene: TRBJ1-6
abundance: -
len: 17

CDR3nt: TGTGCCAGCAGTTCCGGCGGGCGGGGGGGCTACAATGAGCAGTTCTTC
CDR3aa: CASSSGGRGGYNEQFF
v_gene: TRBV28
d_gene: TRBD2
j_gene: TRBJ2-1
abundance: -
len: 16

CDR3nt: TGCGCCAGCAGCCAAAGGGGGGGATCTGCGGACAAGAGCACAGATACGCAGTATTTT
CDR3aa: CASSQRGGSADKSTDTQYF
v_gene: TRBV4-1
d_gene: -
j_gene: TRBJ2-3
abundance: -
len: 19

CDR3nt: TGTGCCAGCTCCCAGGACAGAAACACCATATATTTT
CDR3aa: CASSQDRNTIYF
v_gene: TRBV18
d_gene: -
j_gene: TRBJ1-3
abundance: -
len: 12

CDR3nt: TGTGCCAGCAGGATAGCGGGGGAGTCCTACGAGCAGTACTTC
CDR3aa: CASRIAGESYEQYF
v_gene: TRBV6-1
d_gene: TRBD2
j_gene: TRBJ2-7
abundance: -
len: 14

CDR3nt: TGTGCAAGCGAGGGGGGAGGGGAGACCCAGTACTTC
CDR3aa: CASEGGGETQYF
v_gene: TRBV6-8
d_gene: -
j_gene: TRBJ2-5
abundance: -
len: 12

CDR3nt: TGCAGCGCCCGGACTAGCGGGAGCACAGATACGCAGTATTTT
CDR3aa: CSARTSGSTDTQYF
v_gene: TRBV29-1
d_gene: TRBD2
j_gene: TRBJ2-3
abundance: -
len: 14

CDR3nt: TGTGCCAGCAGTTTAGTGGCCCCCCCGTCATATGGCTACACCTTC
CDR3aa: CASSLVAPPSYGYTF
v_gene: TRBV28
d_gene: -
j_gene: TRBJ1-2
abundance: -
len: 15

CDR3nt: TGTGCCAGCAGCTTGAGGGCAGGGGACTACGAGCAGTACTTC
CDR3aa: CASSLRAGDYEQYF
v_gene: TRBV5-5
d_gene: -
j_gene: TRBJ2-7
abundance: -
len: 14

CDR3nt: TGCGCCAGCAGCGAACTAGCGGGAGAGGCCGGGGAGCTGTTTTTT
CDR3aa: CASSELAGEAGELFF
v_gene: TRBV5-1
d_gene: TRBD2
j_gene: TRBJ2-2
abundance: once
len: 15

CDR3nt: TGCGCCAGCAGTGGCGAATCGGGGAGTGAGCAGTACTTC
CDR3aa: CASSGESGSEQYF
v_gene: TRBV10-2
d_gene: -
j_gene: TRBJ2-7
abundance: -
len: 13

CDR3nt: TGTGCCAGCAGGAAGGGGATTACAGAGATGGGCGAGCAGTACTTC
CDR3aa: CASRKGITEMGEQYF
v_gene: TRBV6-5
d_gene: -
j_gene: TRBJ2-7
abundance: -
len: 15

CDR3nt: TGTGCCAGCAGCTTTAATAACTACGAGCAGTACTTC
CDR3aa: CASSFNNYEQYF
v_gene: TRBV5-6
d_gene: -
j_gene: TRBJ2-7
abundance: -
len: 12

CDR3nt: TGCGCCAGCAGTCCCCGATGCGACAGGGACTCCTACGAGCAGTACTTC
CDR3aa: CASSPRCDRDSYEQYF
v_gene: TRBV23-1
d_gene: TRBD1
j_gene: TRBJ2-7
abundance: -
len: 16

CDR3nt: TGTGCCAGCACCCCGGGCGGGGGGCAGAACACTGAAGCTTTCTTT
CDR3aa: CASTPGGGQNTEAFF
v_gene: TRBV5-4
d_gene: -
j_gene: TRBJ1-1
abundance: few
len: 15

CDR3nt: TGTGCCTGTCACAGGGTTACCTACGAGCAGTACTTC
CDR3aa: CACHRVTYEQYF
v_gene: TRBV30
d_gene: -
j_gene: TRBJ2-7
abundance: -
len: 12

CDR3nt: TGTGCCAGTAGTCGTCAGGGGGAAACCAAAAACATTCAGTACTTC
CDR3aa: CASSRQGETKNIQYF
v_gene: TRBV19
d_gene: TRBD1
j_gene: TRBJ2-4
abundance: -
len: 15

CDR3nt: TGCGCCAGCAGCAACGACGATTCCCGACTTTACGAGCAGTACTTC
CDR3aa: CASSNDDSRLYEQYF
v_gene: TRBV5-1
d_gene: -
j_gene: TRBJ2-7
abundance: -
len: 15

CDR3nt: TGTGCCAGCAGCTTGCTGACCCCGGGGTCTGGGGCCAACGTCCTGACTTTC
CDR3aa: CASSLLTPGSGANVLTF
v_gene: TRBV7-9
d_gene: -
j_gene: TRBJ2-6
abundance: -
len: 17

CDR3nt: TGTGCCAGCAGCCTCCGACAGGTTCGTGAGACCCAGTACTTC
CDR3aa: CASSLRQVRETQYF
v_gene: TRBV7-6
d_gene: -
j_gene: TRBJ2-5
abundance: -
len: 14

CDR3nt: TGTGCCAGCAGCTCCGGCGTGGGACAGGGAATCAATGAGCAGTTCTTC
CDR3aa: CASSSGVGQGINEQFF
v_gene: TRBV11-2
d_gene: TRBD1
j_gene: TRBJ2-1
abundance: -
len: 16

CDR3nt: TGCGCCAGCAGCCAACAGGGCAACTATGGCTACACCTTC
CDR3aa: CASSQQGNYGYTF
v_gene: TRBV4-1
d_gene: -
j_gene: TRBJ1-2
abundance: once
len: 13

CDR3nt: TGTGCCAGCAGCCCCTGGGGACAGGGAGCTAACTATGGCTACACCTTC
CDR3aa: CASSPWGQGANYGYTF
v_gene: TRBV7-9
d_gene: TRBD1
j_gene: TRBJ1-2
abundance: -
len: 16

CDR3nt: TGTGCCAGCAGCCAAACCGGGGGGGCCTATGGCTACACCTTC
CDR3aa: CASSQTGGAYGYTF
v_gene: TRBV14
d_gene: -
j_gene: TRBJ1-2
abundance: -
len: 14

CDR3nt: TGTGCCAGCAGTCCGGGTGGAACTGAAGCTTTCTTT
CDR3aa: CASSPGGTEAFF
v_gene: TRBV5-6
d_gene: -
j_gene: TRBJ1-1
abundance: -
len: 12

CDR3nt: TGTGCCGTCCGACGGGAGTATGGCTACACCTTC
CDR3aa: CAVRREYGYTF
v_gene: TRBV7-7
d_gene: -
j_gene: TRBJ1-2
abundance: -
len: 11

CDR3nt: TGTGCCAGCAGCCCCTTCGGGGGAGGTCCCTACGAGCAGTACTTC
CDR3aa: CASSPFGGGPYEQYF
v_gene: TRBV7-8
d_gene: -
j_gene: TRBJ2-7
abundance: -
len: 15

CDR3nt: TGTGCCACTACGGGACAGCCGGTGATCCCTGAAGCTTTCTTT
CDR3aa: CATTGQPVIPEAFF
v_gene: TRBV28
d_gene: TRBD1
j_gene: TRBJ1-1
abundance: -
len: 14

CDR3nt: TGTGCCAGTAGTATAGATCCGGCGAGGGATACGCAGTATTTT
CDR3aa: CASSIDPARDTQYF
v_gene: TRBV19
d_gene: -
j_gene: TRBJ2-3
abundance: -
len: 14

CDR3nt: TGTGCCAGCAGCTTAAGGGGCTCCTACGAGCAGTACTTC
CDR3aa: CASSLRGSYEQYF
v_gene: TRBV7-9
d_gene: -
j_gene: TRBJ2-7
abundance: -
len: 13

CDR3nt: TGTGCCAGCTCACCAACGACTAGCGGGAGCGGTTATCGTCTCAATGAGCAGTTCTTC
CDR3aa: CASSPTTSGSGYRLNEQFF
v_gene: TRBV18
d_gene: TRBD2
j_gene: TRBJ2-1
abundance: -
len: 19

CDR3nt: TGTGCCAGCAGCTTATTTCAGGGTGAGACCCAGTACTTC
CDR3aa: CASSLFQGETQYF
v_gene: TRBV7-9
d_gene: -
j_gene: TRBJ2-5
abundance: -
len: 13

CDR3nt: TGTGCCACCAGCAGAGTAGGGATAGCGGGGAGCTCCTACGAGCAGTACTTC
CDR3aa: CATSRVGIAGSSYEQYF
v_gene: TRBV15
d_gene: TRBD2
j_gene: TRBJ2-7
abundance: -
len: 17

CDR3nt: TGTGCCAGCAGTTTTAGACTAGCGGGCCCGAGCTCCTACGAGCAGTACTTC
CDR3aa: CASSFRLAGPSSYEQYF
v_gene: TRBV27
d_gene: TRBD2
j_gene: TRBJ2-7
abundance: -
len: 17

CDR3nt: TGCGCCAGCAGCTTGAAAACAGGAGCAAGCTCCTACGAGCAGTACTTC
CDR3aa: CASSLKTGASSYEQYF
v_gene: TRBV5-1
d_gene: -
j_gene: TRBJ2-7
abundance: -
len: 16

CDR3nt: TGTGCCAGCAGTTACTCGGAGGATCGGGGCTACACCTTC
CDR3aa: CASSYSEDRGYTF
v_gene: TRBV6-5
d_gene: -
j_gene: TRBJ1-2
abundance: -
len: 13

CDR3nt: TGCGCCAGCTCCGGGACTAGGATGACCGGGGAGCTGTTTTTT
CDR3aa: CASSGTRMTGELFF
v_gene: TRBV5-1
d_gene: TRBD2
j_gene: TRBJ2-2
abundance: -
len: 14

CDR3nt: TGCGCCAGCAGCTTGTTCGGGGATGGCTACACCTTC
CDR3aa: CASSLFGDGYTF
v_gene: TRBV5-1
d_gene: -
j_gene: TRBJ1-2
abundance: -
len: 12

CDR3nt: TGCGCCAGCAGCTTATTGAGCGGGAGGGCCTTTAGCACAGATACGCAGTATTTT
CDR3aa: CASSLLSGRAFSTDTQYF
v_gene: TRBV5-1
d_gene: TRBD2
j_gene: TRBJ2-3
abundance: -
len: 18